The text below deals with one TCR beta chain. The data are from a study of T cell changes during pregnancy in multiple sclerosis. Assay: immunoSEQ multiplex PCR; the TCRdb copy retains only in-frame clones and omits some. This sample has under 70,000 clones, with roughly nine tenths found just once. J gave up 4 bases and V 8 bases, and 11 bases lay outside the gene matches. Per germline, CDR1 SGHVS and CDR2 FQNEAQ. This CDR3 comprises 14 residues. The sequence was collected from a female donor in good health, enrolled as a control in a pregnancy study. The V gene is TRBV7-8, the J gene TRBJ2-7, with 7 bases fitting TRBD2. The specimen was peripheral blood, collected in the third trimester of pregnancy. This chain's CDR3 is CASGPTSWRYEQYF. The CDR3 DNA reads TGTGCCAGCGGCCCGACTAGCTGGAGGTACGAGCAGTACTTC.